This T cell receptor beta chain appears in the sequencing data of a study of blood T cell repertoires in COVID-19. Study as a whole: Acute-phase and convalescent COVID-19 samples originated in the United States, Italy and Spain.

Source study methods: Estimation of nucleated cell counts relied on the amplification of reference gene primers. Libraries were prepared by immunoSEQ multiplex PCR; TCRdb keeps only in-frame clonotypes and omits some of them. V and J calls and clone size come straight from that table; D and trimming were deduced from the DNA. The sample has around 160,000 clones, around 87% seen once. Germline trimming cut 1 base from V and 6 bases from J; bases unmatched to any gene: 6. The CDR3 length is 15 residues. Germline loops: CDR1 PRHDT, CDR2 FYEKMQ (reference sequence). Sequencing was done on a sample of PBMCs or T cells enriched from blood (not recorded which). The chain combines TRBV13 with TRBJ2-7, with TRBD1 identical over 10 bases. This TCR was sampled from a woman aged 25-40 years with acute COVID-19. Written as DNA, the CDR3 is TGTGCCAGCAGCTTAGCCGGGACAGGGGTCTTCGAGCAGTACTTC. This translates into CASSLAGTGVFEQYF.